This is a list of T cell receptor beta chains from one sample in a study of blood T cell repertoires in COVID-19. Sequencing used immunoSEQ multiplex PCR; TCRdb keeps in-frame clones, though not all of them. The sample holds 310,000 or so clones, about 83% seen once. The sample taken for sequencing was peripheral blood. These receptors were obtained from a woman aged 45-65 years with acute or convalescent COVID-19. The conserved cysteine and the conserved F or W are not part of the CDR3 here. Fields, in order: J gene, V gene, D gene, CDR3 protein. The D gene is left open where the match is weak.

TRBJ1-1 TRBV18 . ASSRDTSNTEAF
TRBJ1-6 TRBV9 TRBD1 ASSVGTGPASPLH
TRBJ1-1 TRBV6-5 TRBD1 ASVSTGGGTEAF
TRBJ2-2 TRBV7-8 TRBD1 ASSGTGETGELF
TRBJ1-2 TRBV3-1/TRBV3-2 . ASSQEQGLSGYT
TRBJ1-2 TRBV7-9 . ASSSPGTSARGYT
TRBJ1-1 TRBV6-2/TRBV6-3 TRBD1 ASSYLGQGLTEAF
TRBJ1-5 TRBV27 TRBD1 ASSSYPPGQGSLQPQH
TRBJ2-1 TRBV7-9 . ASSFTTGLEQF
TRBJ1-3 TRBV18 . ASCGSVGDTIY
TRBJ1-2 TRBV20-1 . SASGTLNYGYT
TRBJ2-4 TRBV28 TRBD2 ASSSRNTGLAGEENIQY
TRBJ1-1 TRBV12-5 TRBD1 ASGSGTGFVTEAF
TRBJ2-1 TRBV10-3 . AIGVLGQKEQF
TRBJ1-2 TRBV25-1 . ASSAQIYGYT
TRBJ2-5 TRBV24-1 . ATQTGGAGETQY
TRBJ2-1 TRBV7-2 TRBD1 ASTLQGASNEQF
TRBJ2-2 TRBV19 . ASSIYGQANTGELF
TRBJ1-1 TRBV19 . ASTLEGPNTEAF
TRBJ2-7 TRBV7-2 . ASSLFGFREQY
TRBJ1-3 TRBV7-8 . ASSWTVQNTIY
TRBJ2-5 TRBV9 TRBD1 ASSATGTVGETQY
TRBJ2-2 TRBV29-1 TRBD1 SATGGGGELF
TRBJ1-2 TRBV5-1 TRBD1 ASSPGTGGPDYGYT
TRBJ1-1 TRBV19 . ASSSFDSMNTEAF
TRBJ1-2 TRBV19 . ASKWRRGDGDGYT
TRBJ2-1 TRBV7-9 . ASSPMGGDEQF
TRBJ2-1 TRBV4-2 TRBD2 ASSQLSGGSSYNEQF
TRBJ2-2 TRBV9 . ASSPRDFYTGELF
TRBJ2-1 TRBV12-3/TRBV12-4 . ASSPYVEQF
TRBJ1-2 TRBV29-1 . SVTWGLNYGYT
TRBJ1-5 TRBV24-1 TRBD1 ATSDNTGGTTHQPQH
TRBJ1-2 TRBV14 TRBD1 ASSPMTGTYGYT
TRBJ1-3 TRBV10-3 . AISGSGSSGNTIY
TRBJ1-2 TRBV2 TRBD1 ASSEDREGGYT
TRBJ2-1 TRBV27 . ASSLGTGGVNEQF
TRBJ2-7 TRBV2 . ASSSGSLSYEQY
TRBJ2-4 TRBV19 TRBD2 ASIGRENIQY
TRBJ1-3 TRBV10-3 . AIRPGGSGNTIY
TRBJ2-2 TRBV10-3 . AISNYPGMNGGELF
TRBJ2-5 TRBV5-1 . ASSEVAEPQETQY
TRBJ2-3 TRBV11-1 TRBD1 ASSSGQGARAQY
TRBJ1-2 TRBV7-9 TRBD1 ASSSQDRVGGYT
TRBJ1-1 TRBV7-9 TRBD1 ASSPFGTGVGEAF